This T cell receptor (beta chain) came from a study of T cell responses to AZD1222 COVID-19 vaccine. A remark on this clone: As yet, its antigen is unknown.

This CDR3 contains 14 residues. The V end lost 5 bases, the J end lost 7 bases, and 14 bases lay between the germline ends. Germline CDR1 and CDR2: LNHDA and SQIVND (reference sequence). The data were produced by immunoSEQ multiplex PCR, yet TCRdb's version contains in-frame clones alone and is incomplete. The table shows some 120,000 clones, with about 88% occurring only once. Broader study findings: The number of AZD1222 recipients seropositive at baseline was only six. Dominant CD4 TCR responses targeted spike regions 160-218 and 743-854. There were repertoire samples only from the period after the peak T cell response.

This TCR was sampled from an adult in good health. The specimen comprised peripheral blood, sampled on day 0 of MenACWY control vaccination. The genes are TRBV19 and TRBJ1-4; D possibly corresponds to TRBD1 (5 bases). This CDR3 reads CASSPIGVGEKLFF. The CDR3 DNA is TGTGCCAGTAGTCCTATAGGGGTGGGTGAAAAACTGTTTTTT.